This T cell receptor (beta chain) is from a study of CD8 T cells in ankylosing spondylitis. This clonotype has at least ten counts. A single record per CDR3 protein comes from TCRdb applying MiXCR to the 5' RACE reads. Of about 33,000 distinct CDR3 sequences detected, 13% appear once; the ten largest clones hold 32%. The CDR3 sequence is 16 residues long. Trimming at V came to 2 bases and at J to 6 bases, leaving 13 bases not matched to a gene. Germline V gene data show CDR1 as MNHEY and CDR2 as SMNVEV (reference sequence). Sequenced sample: synovial fluid, either unsorted or a sorted T cell fraction (not recorded which). The rearrangement uses TRBV27 and TRBJ2-7; 7 bases map to TRBD1. This receptor was identified in a male donor with ankylosing spondylitis. The CDR3 DNA reads TGTGCCAGCAGTTTAAGGACAGGCCTCCGCCTACGCGAGCAGTACTTC. Its translation is CASSLRTGLRLREQYF.